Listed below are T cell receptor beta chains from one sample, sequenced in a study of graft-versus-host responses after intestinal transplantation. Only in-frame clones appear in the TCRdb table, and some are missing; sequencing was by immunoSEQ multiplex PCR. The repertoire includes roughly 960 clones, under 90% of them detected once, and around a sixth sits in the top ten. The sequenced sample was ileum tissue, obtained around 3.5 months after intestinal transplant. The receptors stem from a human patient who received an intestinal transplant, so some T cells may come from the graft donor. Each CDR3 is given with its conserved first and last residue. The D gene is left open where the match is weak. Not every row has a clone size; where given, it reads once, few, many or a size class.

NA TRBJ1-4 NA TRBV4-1 CASSQGATNEKLFF TGCGCCAGCAGCCAAGGGGCAACTAATGAAAAACTGTTTTTT
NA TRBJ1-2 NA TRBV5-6 CASSLPGRDWDRNYGYTF TGTGCCAGCAGCTTGCCCGGACGGGATTGGGATCGGAACTATGGCTACACCTTC
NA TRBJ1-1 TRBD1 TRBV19 CASSIPRDRGHTEAFF TGTGCCAGTAGTATACCCCGGGACAGGGGTCACACTGAAGCTTTCTTT
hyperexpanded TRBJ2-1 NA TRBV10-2 CASVAELYNEQFF TGCGCCAGTGTAGCGGAGCTCTACAATGAGCAGTTCTTC
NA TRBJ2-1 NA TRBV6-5 CASSYHPSSYNEQFF TGTGCCAGCAGTTACCACCCAAGCTCCTACAATGAGCAGTTCTTC
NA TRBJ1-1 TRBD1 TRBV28 CASSLEGQGFTEAFF TGTGCCAGCAGTTTGGAGGGACAGGGCTTCACTGAAGCTTTCTTT
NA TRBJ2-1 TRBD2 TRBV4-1 CASSSGLADEQFF TGCGCCAGCAGCTCAGGACTAGCGGATGAGCAGTTCTTC
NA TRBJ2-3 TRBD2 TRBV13 CASSPRLAGVSTDTQYF TGTGCCAGCAGCCCCCGTCTAGCGGGAGTGAGCACAGATACGCAGTATTTT
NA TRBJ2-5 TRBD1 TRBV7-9 CASSLRDSPQETQYF TGTGCCAGCAGCTTAAGGGACAGTCCTCAAGAGACCCAGTACTTC
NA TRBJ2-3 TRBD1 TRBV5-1 CASSDRSGTGYSDTQYF TGCGCCAGCAGCGATAGGTCCGGGACAGGGTACTCAGATACGCAGTATTTT
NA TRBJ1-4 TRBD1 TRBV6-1 CAVRGRNGEKLFF TGTGCCGTCAGGGGGCGGAATGGTGAAAAACTGTTTTTT
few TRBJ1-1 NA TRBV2 CASSRSDMNTEAFF TGTGCCAGCAGTCGCAGCGATATGAACACTGAAGCTTTCTTT
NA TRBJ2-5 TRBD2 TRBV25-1 CASSGTSYSETQYF TGTGCCAGCAGCGGGACTAGCTACTCAGAGACCCAGTACTTC
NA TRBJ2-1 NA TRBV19 CASSHRESPAYNEQFF TGTGCCAGTAGCCACCGGGAGTCTCCGGCCTACAATGAGCAGTTCTTC
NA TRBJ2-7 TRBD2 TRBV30 CAWSWGLGDYEQYF TGTGCCTGGAGTTGGGGACTAGGTGACTACGAGCAGTACTTC
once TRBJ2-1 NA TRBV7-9 CASSLVGGLGRTEQFF TGTGCCAGCAGCTTAGTTGGGGGATTAGGGCGTACTGAGCAGTTCTTC
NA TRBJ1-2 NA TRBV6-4 CASSQVYPHGKTYGYTF TGTGCCAGCAGTCAAGTATACCCACACGGAAAGACCTATGGCTACACCTTC
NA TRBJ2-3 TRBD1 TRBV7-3 CASSFARPGTGGADTQYF TGTGCCAGCAGCTTCGCCCGTCCCGGTACAGGGGGCGCAGATACGCAGTATTTT
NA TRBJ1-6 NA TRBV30 CAWRIGSPLHF TGTGCCTGGAGGATTGGCTCACCCCTCCACTTT
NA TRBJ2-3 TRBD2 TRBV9 CASSERERIDTQYF TGTGCCAGCAGCGAGCGGGAGCGGATAGATACGCAGTATTTT
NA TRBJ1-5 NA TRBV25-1 CASSEQFSNQPQHF TGTGCCAGCAGTGAACAGTTTAGCAATCAGCCCCAGCATTTT
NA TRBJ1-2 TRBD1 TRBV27 CASSLSGGRVMGGYTF TGTGCCAGCAGTTTATCAGGGGGCAGGGTGATGGGTGGCTACACCTTC
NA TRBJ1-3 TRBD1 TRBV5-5 CASRRTGDFGSGNTIYF TGTGCCAGCAGAAGGACAGGGGACTTCGGCTCTGGAAACACCATATATTTT
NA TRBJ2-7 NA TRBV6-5 CASSYQDRDEQYF TGTGCCAGCAGTTACCAGGACCGGGACGAGCAGTACTTC
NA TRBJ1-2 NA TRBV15 CATSRGESTEDNYGYTF TGTGCCACCAGCAGAGGGGAGTCGACAGAAGATAACTATGGCTACACCTTC
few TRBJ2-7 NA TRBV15 CATSRDREGVEQYF TGTGCCACCAGCAGAGATCGTGAAGGGGTCGAGCAGTACTTC
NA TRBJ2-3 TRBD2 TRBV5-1 CASSLVTSGRTDTQYF TGCGCCAGCAGCTTGGTGACTAGCGGGCGCACAGATACGCAGTATTTT
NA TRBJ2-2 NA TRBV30 CAWNGAGELFF TGTGCCTGGAATGGCGCCGGGGAGCTGTTTTTT
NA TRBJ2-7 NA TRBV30 CAWDSVYHEQYF TGTGCCTGGGACTCCGTTTATCACGAGCAGTACTTC
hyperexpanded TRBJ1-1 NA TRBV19 CASRLTGNTEAFF TGTGCCAGTAGACTGACAGGGAACACTGAAGCTTTCTTT
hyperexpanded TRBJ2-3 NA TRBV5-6 CASSLGGRTQYF TGTGCCAGCAGCCTCGGAGGGAGAACGCAGTATTTT
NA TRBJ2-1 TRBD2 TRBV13 CASSLGGRASLYNEQFF TGTGCCAGCAGCTTGGGCGGGAGGGCCTCCCTGTACAATGAGCAGTTCTTC
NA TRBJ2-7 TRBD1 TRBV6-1 CASSTGTGPYEQYF TGTGCCAGCAGTACCGGGACAGGGCCCTACGAGCAGTACTTC
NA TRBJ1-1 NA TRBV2 CASSERRGNTEAFF TGTGCCAGCAGTGAGCGGAGAGGAAACACTGAAGCTTTCTTT
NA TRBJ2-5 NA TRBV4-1 CASSFIVSDQETQYF TGCGCCAGCAGCTTTATTGTAAGTGATCAAGAGACCCAGTACTTC
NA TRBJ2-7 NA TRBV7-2 CASSLGLRSYEQYF TGTGCCAGCAGCTTAGGGTTGCGGTCCTACGAGCAGTACTTC
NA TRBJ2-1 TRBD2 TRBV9 CASSVGASGSFFYNEQFF TGTGCCAGCAGCGTAGGGGCTAGCGGGAGTTTTTTCTACAATGAGCAGTTCTTC
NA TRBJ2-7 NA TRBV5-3 CASSLEAGVEQYF TGTGCCAGCAGCTTGGAAGCGGGCGTTGAGCAGTACTTC
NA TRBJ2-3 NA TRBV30 CAWRITDTQYF TGTGCCTGGCGGATCACAGATACGCAGTATTTT
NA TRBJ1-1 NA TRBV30 CAWSQITEAFF TGTGCCTGGAGTCAAATCACTGAAGCTTTCTTT
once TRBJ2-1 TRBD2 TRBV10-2 CASNELATGQFF TGCGCCAGCAACGAACTAGCGACGGGGCAGTTCTTC
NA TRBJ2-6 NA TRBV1 CTSRGLCLCTSRANVLTF TGCACCAGCAGGGGACTGTGTTTGTGCACAAGTCGGGCCAACGTCCTGACTTTC
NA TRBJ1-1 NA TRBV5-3 CARSFHPTEAFF TGTGCCAGAAGCTTCCACCCCACTGAAGCTTTCTTT
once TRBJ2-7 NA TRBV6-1 CASSSKSDSEQYF TGTGCCAGCAGCTCCAAATCCGACAGCGAGCAGTACTTC
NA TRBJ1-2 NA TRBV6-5 CASSSIQGYGYTF TGTGCCAGCAGTTCCATTCAGGGCTATGGCTACACCTTC
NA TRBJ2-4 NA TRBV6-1 CASSRDIENIQYF TGTGCCAGCAGTCGTGATATCGAAAACATTCAGTACTTC
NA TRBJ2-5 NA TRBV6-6 CASSYGLGYQETQYF TGTGCCAGCAGTTACGGGCTGGGGTACCAAGAGACCCAGTACTTC
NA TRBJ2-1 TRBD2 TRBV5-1 CASSTGTSGFSSYNEQFF TGCGCCAGCAGCACAGGGACTAGCGGATTCTCCTCCTACAATGAGCAGTTCTTC
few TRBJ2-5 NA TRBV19 CASRAKETQYF TGTGCCAGTCGGGCTAAAGAGACCCAGTACTTC
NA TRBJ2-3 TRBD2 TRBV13 CASSLSGRERDTQYF TGTGCCAGCAGCTTAAGCGGGAGGGAGAGGGATACGCAGTATTTT
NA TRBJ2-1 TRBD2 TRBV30 CAWSVWREGHNEQFF TGTGCCTGGAGTGTATGGCGGGAGGGACACAATGAGCAGTTCTTC
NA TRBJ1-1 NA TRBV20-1 CSARGGTEAFF TGCAGTGCTAGAGGGGGCACTGAAGCTTTCTTT
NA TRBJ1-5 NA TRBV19 CASSTRGQGQPQHF TGTGCCAGTAGTACCAGGGGCCAAGGACAGCCCCAGCATTTT
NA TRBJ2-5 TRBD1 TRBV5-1 CASSEQGLLETQYF TGCGCCAGCAGCGAACAGGGGCTATTAGAGACCCAGTACTTC
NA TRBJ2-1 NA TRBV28 CASSLQNNEQFF TGTGCCAGCAGCCTACAGAACAATGAGCAGTTCTTC
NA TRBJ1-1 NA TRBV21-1 CASSVRLANTIRTEAFF TGTGCCAGCAGTGTACGGTTAGCTAACACAATTCGCACTGAAGCTTTCTTT
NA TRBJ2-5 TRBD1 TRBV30 CAWLKVSDRDLETQYF TGTGCCTGGCTGAAGGTTTCGGACAGGGATTTGGAGACCCAGTACTTC